Sequencing of this T cell receptor (beta chain) was carried out in a study of T cells in Graves' hyperthyroidism and ophthalmopathy. Amplification of TCR beta CDR3 regions used RNA as the template. In the first-round RT-PCR of the TCR CDR3, the HTBI primer set was used. TCRdb re-analysed the multiplex PCR reads in MiXCR, keeping a single row per CDR3 protein. The sample lists 200,000 to 250,000 distinct CDR3 sequences; roughly a sixth were seen once. In its sample, this clonotype was seen many times. V was trimmed by 4 bases and J by 4 bases, leaving 25 bases between them. This CDR3 spans 18 amino acids. The V gene's germline CDR1 is SEHNR and CDR2 FQNEAQ (reference sequence).

The sequenced sample consisted of blood. The source is a man aged 50-60 years with Graves' hyperthyroidism. The V call is TRBV7-9, the J call TRBJ2-5, with D perhaps TRBD2 (5 bases). CDR3 nucleotides: TGTGCCAGCAGCTCCCGTTCTCTTTCGGGGAAGTTCCGAGAGACCCAGTACTTC. Protein: CASSSRSLSGKFRETQYF. The variable domain in full, completed from reference TRBV7-9 and TRBJ2-5, reads DTGVSQNPRHKITKRGQNVTFRCDPISEHNRLYWYRQTLGQGPEFLTYFQNEAQLEKSRLLSDRFSAERPKGSFSTLEIQRTEQGDSAMYLCASSSRSLSGKFRETQYFGPGTRLLVL.